Each of the 15 T cell receptor beta chains below was sequenced from the same sample in a study of tumor-infiltrating lymphocytes in primary liver carcinoma. The input was approximately 500 ng total RNA; TCR beta cDNA was made from it with a constant-region primer. Slightly modified ARM-PCR with three nested multiplex PCR rounds yielded TCR beta libraries. TRBV1-TRBV30 forward primers and a C-beta reverse primer were used in the first two PCR rounds, which each ran for approximately 10 cycles. TCRdb fed the multiplex PCR reads into MiXCR, producing one record per CDR3 protein. The sample has about 330,000 distinct CDR3 sequences; approximately 65% are singletons. The source of the blood RNA was unsorted whole blood, and germline DNA was extracted as well. Sequenced input: peripheral blood. These TCRs come from a middle-aged man with primary liver carcinoma and hepatitis B virus infection.

This sequence joins TRBV6-5 and TRBJ2-2, with D possibly being TRBD2 (6 bases). The CDR3 is 17 amino acids. The V gene lost 7 bases and the J gene lost 4 bases, with 22 bases spanning the gap. Per germline, CDR1 MNHEY and CDR2 SVGAGI. This CDR3 is CASTLRAGNMVTGELFF. The CDR3 nucleotides read TGTGCCAGCACCCTAAGGGCGGGGAATATGGTCACCGGGGAGCTGTTTTTT.

With regard to this clonotype: This may arise from a read error, as a much more abundant clone is one base away. The CDR3 here is CARSSRTENNSPLHF. For the CDR3, the DNA is TGTGCCAGAAGTTCCAGGACAGAGAATAATTCACCCCTCCACTTT. The V and J genes are TRBV6-5 and TRBJ1-6, with a weak D call TRBD1 (6 bases). The CDR3 loop spans 15 amino acids. Looked up from germline, CDR1 is MNHEY and CDR2 is SVGAGI.

Concerning this clonotype: An end of the junction differs from the germline gene, which may be a read error. V and J are TRBV5-1 and TRBJ2-2, with D unclear. This CDR3 is 14 amino acids long. Germline-derived CDR1 and CDR2 are SGHRS and YFSETQ. The CDR3 spells CASSFEANTVELFF. DNA for the CDR3: TGCGCCAGCAGCTTTGAGGCGAACACCGTGGAGCTGTTTTTT.

About this clonotype: Just one base apart from a much larger clone, this may be a read error. The CDR3 carries no conserved terminal phenylalanine or tryptophan, so it likely arises from a read error. The chain links TRBV29-1 to TRBJ2-7; 10 bases align to TRBD1. The CDR3 is 11 amino acids. Trimming cost V 7 bases and J 6 bases; bases outside gene matches: 3. The V gene's germline CDR1 is SQVTM and CDR2 ANQGSEA. The CDR3 protein is CSARTGGEQYI. CDR3 nucleotide sequence: TGCAGCGCCCGGACAGGGGGCGAGCAGTACATC.

About this clonotype itself: The CDR3 ends on some other residue instead of the conserved phenylalanine or tryptophan, so this is likely a read error. The chain uses TRBV4-2 and TRBJ2-5; D assignment may be TRBD1 or TRBD2 (6 bases each). The V gene's germline CDR1 is LGHNA and CDR2 YNFKEQ. The CDR3 loop spans 13 amino acids. The CDR3 region is CASNQRSGEAQYC. CDR3 DNA sequence: TGTGCCAGCAACCAAAGGTCAGGGGAGGCCCAGTACTGC.

A note on this clonotype: A clone one base away is much larger, so this may be a read error. The chain employs TRBV10-3 and TRBJ2-2; D unresolved. There are 15 residues in the CDR3. From germline, CDR1 is ENHRY and CDR2 SYGVKD. V lost 4 bases, J lost 3 bases, and 12 bases lay in between. The CDR3 sequence is CAISVSGEHTGELFF. The CDR3 coding sequence is TGTGCCATCAGTGTCTCCGGAGAACACACCGGGGAGCTGTTTTTT.

The chain links TRBV10-2 to TRBJ2-1; D gene unclear. V was trimmed by 7 bases and J by 8 bases, leaving 18 bases between them. CDR3 length: 14 amino acids. Germline lookup yields CDR1 WSHSY and CDR2 SAAADI. The CDR3: CASIDTSRGHEQFF. CDR3 nucleotide sequence: TGCGCCAGCATAGATACGAGCCGCGGCCATGAGCAGTTCTTC.

This chain links TRBV5-4 with TRBJ2-7; 11 positions match TRBD2. In germline, CDR1 is SGHNT, CDR2 YYREEE (reference sequence). This CDR3 comprises 16 residues. V lost 4 bases and J lost 6; bases outside the gene matches: 12. The CDR3 DNA is TGTGCCAGCAGCACCGTACTAGCGGGAGCCGCCTGCGAGCAGTACTTC. Its translation is CASSTVLAGAACEQYF.

The rearrangement joins TRBV11-2 to TRBJ2-6, with D perhaps matching TRBD1 (5 bases). Germline-derived CDR1 and CDR2 are SGHAT and FQNNGV. Trimming pared 5 bases from V and 16 bases from J, leaving 21 bases between. This CDR3 is built from 14 residues. The CDR3 coding sequence is TGTGCCAGCAGCACAGGATCTGGGGCCAACGCGCTGACTTTC. Its translation is CASSTGSGANALTF.

This clonotype has at least ten counts. The CDR3 DNA reads as TGTGCCAGCAGTGTGACAGGGAAAGCCACTGAAGCTTTCTTT. Protein: CASSVTGKATEAFF. The V gene is TRBV12-3 or TRBV12-4, the J gene TRBJ1-1, with 7 bases lining up with TRBD1. The CDR3 loop spans 14 amino acids. V lost 5 bases and J lost 4; bases outside the gene matches: 7.

Points on this clonotype: Its ends do not fully match the called genes, so a read error is possible. The chain joins TRBV11-2 to TRBJ2-3; no firm D call. Germline V gene data show CDR1 as SGHAT and CDR2 as FQNNGV. CDR3 length: 14 amino acids. The CDR3 DNA reads TGTGTCAGCAGCTCGTGGGGTAGCAAAGATACGCAGTATTTT. Its translation is CVSSSWGSKDTQYF.

This clonotype was seen more than once but under ten times. A read error may be the cause here, since a much bigger clone is one base away. This chain joins TRBV4-1 and TRBJ1-1; the D gene is possibly TRBD1 (5 bases). Germline V gene data show CDR1 as MGHRA and CDR2 as YSYEKL. This CDR3 has 14 residues. The CDR3 DNA reads TGCGTCAGCAGCCAAGATCTACAGGACACTGAAGCTTTCTTT. This encodes CVSSQDLQDTEAFF.

Concerning this clonotype: No conserved phenylalanine or tryptophan is present at the end of the CDR3, so a read error is the likely explanation. No DNA is shown, since the ends of the CDR3 on it are uncertain; the CDR3 is the one TCRdb lists. V usage is TRBV29-1 and J usage is TRBJ2-2; the listed D gene, TRBD1, was not tested against the DNA. The CDR3 region is 13 residues in length, termini included. CDR1 is SQVTM and CDR2 is ANQGSEA in the germline V gene. The CDR3 loop is CSTNQGRTGELFY.

Regarding this clonotype: Being one base from a much bigger clone, this may be a read error. The V gene is TRBV7-3, the J gene TRBJ2-3; 12 bases align to TRBD2. The CDR3 spans 19 residues. The germline V gene encodes CDR1 SGHTA and CDR2 FQGTGA. J was trimmed by 0 bases and V by 4 bases; bases with no gene match: 11. The DNA for the CDR3 is TGTGCCAGCAGCTCGGGACTAGCGGGCCCTCTGGCTAGCACAGATACGCAGTATTTT. Protein: CASSSGLAGPLASTDTQYF.

V is TRBV29-1 and J is TRBJ2-5; D is perhaps TRBD1 (5 bases). The germline CDR1 and CDR2 sequences are SQVTM and ANQGSEA. This CDR3 is 13 amino acids long. V was cut by 8 bases and J by 8 bases, with 21 bases left in between. The chain's CDR3 is CSPTDRKQDTQYF. CDR3 in DNA: TGCAGCCCTACCGACAGAAAACAGGATACCCAGTACTTC.